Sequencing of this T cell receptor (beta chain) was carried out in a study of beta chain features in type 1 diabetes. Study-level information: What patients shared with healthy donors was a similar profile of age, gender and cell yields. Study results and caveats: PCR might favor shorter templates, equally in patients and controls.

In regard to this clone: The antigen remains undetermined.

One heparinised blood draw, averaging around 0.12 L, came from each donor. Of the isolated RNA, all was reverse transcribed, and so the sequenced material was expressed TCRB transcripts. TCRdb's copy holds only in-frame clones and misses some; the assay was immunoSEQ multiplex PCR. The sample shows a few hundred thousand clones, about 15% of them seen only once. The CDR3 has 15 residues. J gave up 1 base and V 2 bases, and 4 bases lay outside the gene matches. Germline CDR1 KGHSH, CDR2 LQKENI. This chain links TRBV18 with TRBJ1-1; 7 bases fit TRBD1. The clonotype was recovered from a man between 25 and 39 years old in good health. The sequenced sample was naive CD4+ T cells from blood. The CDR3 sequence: CASSPVDRENTEAFF. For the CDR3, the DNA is TGTGCCAGCTCACCAGTCGACAGGGAGAACACTGAAGCTTTCTTT.